The present T cell receptor beta chain was sequenced within a study of cytomegalovirus exposure and HLA in healthy donors. Across the study: The early release's HLA-typed donors yielded 65 million to 85 million unique TCRs.

Overall study findings and caveats: In a later analysis, TCR beta V- and J-gene trimming was associated with a missense DCLRE1C variant. In a later analysis, most CMV-associated TCR beta chains appeared HLA-restricted.

With 4 bases clipped from V and 0 bases from J, the junction kept 14 bases outside the gene matches. CDR3 length equals 20 residues. From germline, CDR1 is LGHNA and CDR2 YSLEER. A remark on this clone: Its cognate antigen is unknown.

The donors, nominally healthy at sampling, likely had unrecorded immune exposures. PCR amplification relied on 60 Vbeta primers (plus 13 Jbeta primers). Assay: immunoSEQ multiplex PCR; the TCRdb copy retains only in-frame clones and omits some. The repertoire holds 150,000 to 200,000 clones, roughly four fifths seen once, with about 1.5% in the top ten. The genes are TRBV4-3 and TRBJ2-3, with 12 nucleotides matching TRBD2. Sequencing was performed on PBMCs. This sequence was found in a young woman in good health and CMV-seronegative. CDR3 nucleotides: TGCGCCAGCAGCCCGGGACTAGCGGGCGGTGGCCCTTCTAGCACAGATACGCAGTATTTT. Translation gives CASSPGLAGGGPSSTDTQYF.